This note documents a single TCR beta chain sequence. CDR3 length: 13 residues. Trimming took 7 bases from V and 8 from J, leaving 16 bases between them. Germline values: CDR1 SGHRS, CDR2 YFSETQ. Expressed TCRB transcripts were sequenced because the isolated RNA had all been reverse transcribed beforehand. Clones were read by immunoSEQ multiplex PCR, and TCRdb kept only the in-frame ones, dropping some. This table has 250,000 to 300,000 clones, about 8.5% appearing once. This record comes from a study of beta chain features in type 1 diabetes. It was one heparinised blood draw, averaging roughly 0.11 L, that each donor gave.

Sequenced sample: central memory CD4+ T cells from blood. The chain uses TRBV5-1 and TRBJ2-1; D is uncertain. The receptor's source is a woman under 30 in good health. The CDR3 nucleotides are TGCGCCAGCGGATCATTCGGACGCGATGAGCAGTTCTTC. Amino acid sequence: CASGSFGRDEQFF.